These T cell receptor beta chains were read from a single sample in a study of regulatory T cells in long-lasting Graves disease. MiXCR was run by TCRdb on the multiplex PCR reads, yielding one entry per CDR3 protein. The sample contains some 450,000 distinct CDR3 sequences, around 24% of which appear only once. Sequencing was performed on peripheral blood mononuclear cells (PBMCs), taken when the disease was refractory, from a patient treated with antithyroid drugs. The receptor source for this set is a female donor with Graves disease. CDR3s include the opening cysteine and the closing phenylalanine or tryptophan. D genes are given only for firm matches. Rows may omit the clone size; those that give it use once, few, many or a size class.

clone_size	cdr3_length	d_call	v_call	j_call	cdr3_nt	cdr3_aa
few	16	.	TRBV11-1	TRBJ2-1	TGTGCCAGCAGCTTACGGACGGGAGTGGGCTACAATGAGCAGTTCTTC	CASSLRTGVGYNEQFF
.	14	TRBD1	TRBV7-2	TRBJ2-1	TGCGCCAGCGCGAGGACAGGGGGGTGGAATGAGCAGTTCTTC	CASARTGGWNEQFF
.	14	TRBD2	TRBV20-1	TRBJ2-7	TGCAGTGCTAGAGACGCTAGCGGACGAGGGGAGCAGTACTTC	CSARDASGRGEQYF
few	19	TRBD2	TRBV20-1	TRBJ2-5	TGCAGTGCTAGGCTTCCGGGACTAGCGGGAGTTGGGCTTTTGGGGACCCAGTACTTC	CSARLPGLAGVGLLGTQYF
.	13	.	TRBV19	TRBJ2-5	TGTGCCAGTACCGGAAGGTGGGGAGAGACCCAGTACTTC	CASTGRWGETQYF
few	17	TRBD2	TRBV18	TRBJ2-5	TGTGCCAGCTCACCACCGACTAGCGGGAGCGTCGGGGAGACCCAGTACTTC	CASSPPTSGSVGETQYF
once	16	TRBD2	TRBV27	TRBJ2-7	TGTGCCAGCAGTTTACTCGGGACTAGTTTTTTCTACGAGCAGTACTTC	CASSLLGTSFFYEQYF
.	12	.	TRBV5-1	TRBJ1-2	TGCGCCAGCCGCTTGGGAGGATCTGGCTACACCTTC	CASRLGGSGYTF
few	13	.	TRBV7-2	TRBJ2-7	TGTGCCAGCAGCTTAGAACAGCGGCGTAAGCAGTACTTC	CASSLEQRRKQYF
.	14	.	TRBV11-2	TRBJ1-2	TGTGCCAGCAGCTTCTTCGGGGATAACTATGGCTACACCTTC	CASSFFGDNYGYTF
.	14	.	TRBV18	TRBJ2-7	TGTGCCAGCTCACCACCGGCCCCAAGCTACGAGCAGTACTTC	CASSPPAPSYEQYF
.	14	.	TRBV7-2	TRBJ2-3	TGTGCCAGCAGCTTAGATCGTGGGGGGTATACGCAGTATTTT	CASSLDRGGYTQYF
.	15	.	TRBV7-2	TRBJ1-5	TGTGCCAGCAGCCGAAGACTTGGGGAATCAGCCCCCCCTAATTTT	CASSRRLGESAPPNF
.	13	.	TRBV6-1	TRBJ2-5	TGTGCCAGCCCGCCTCCGGGCCTTGAGACCCAGTACTTC	CASPPPGLETQYF
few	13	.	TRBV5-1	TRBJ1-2	TGCGCCAGCAGCCATAGGCGGGAATATGGCTACACCTTC	CASSHRREYGYTF
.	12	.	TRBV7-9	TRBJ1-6	TGTGCCAGCAGGGCCCAAAATTCACCCCTCCACTTT	CASRAQNSPLHF
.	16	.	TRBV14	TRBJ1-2	TGTGCCAACAGCCGAGACGGACAGCCCAATAACTATGGCTACACCTTC	CANSRDGQPNNYGYTF
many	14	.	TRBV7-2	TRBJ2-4	TGTGCCAGCAGGTCTGACGGACAGATAAACATTCAGTACTTC	CASRSDGQINIQYF
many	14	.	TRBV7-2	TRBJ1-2	TGTGCCAGCAGCCCGGGACGCCTTAACTATGGCTACACCTTC	CASSPGRLNYGYTF
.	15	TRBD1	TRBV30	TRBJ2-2	TGTGCCTGGAGGAGGGGACAGACTATAACCGGGGAGCTGTTTTTT	CAWRRGQTITGELFF
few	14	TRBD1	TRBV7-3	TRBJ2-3	TGTGCCAGCAGCTTATCAGGGGGCCGAGATACGCAGTATTTT	CASSLSGGRDTQYF
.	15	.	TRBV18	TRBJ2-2	TGTGCCAGCTCACCCGACGGACAGCTGCTCCGGGAGCTGTTTTTT	CASSPDGQLLRELFF
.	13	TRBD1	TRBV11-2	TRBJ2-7	TGTGCCAGCAGCGGGACAGGGGGCCTCGAGCAGTACTTC	CASSGTGGLEQYF
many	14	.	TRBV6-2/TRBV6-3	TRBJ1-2	TGTGCCAGCAGTATTCAGGACAGTAAGGATGGCTACACCTTC	CASSIQDSKDGYTF
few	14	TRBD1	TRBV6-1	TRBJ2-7	TGTGCCACCGCATTTCGACAGGGACCCTACGAGCAGTACTTC	CATAFRQGPYEQYF
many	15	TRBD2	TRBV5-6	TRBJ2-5	TGTGCCAGCAGCTCGCTAGCGGTAGGCAAAGAGACCCAGTACTTC	CASSSLAVGKETQYF
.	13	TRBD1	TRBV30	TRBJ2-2	TGTGCCTTTGGACAGGGGATCACCGGGGAGCTGTTTTTT	CAFGQGITGELFF
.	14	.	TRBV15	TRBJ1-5	TGTGCCACCTCGAAATACGGTGGGGATCAGCCCCAGCATTTT	CATSKYGGDQPQHF
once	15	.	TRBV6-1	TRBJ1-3	TGTGCCAGTGTGCGGGACGCTGCCTCTGGAAACACCATATATTTT	CASVRDAASGNTIYF
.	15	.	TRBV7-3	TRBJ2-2	TGTGCCAGCAGCTTAGGACTATCGAACACCGGGGGGCTGTTTTTT	CASSLGLSNTGGLFF
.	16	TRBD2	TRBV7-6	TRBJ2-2	TGTGCCAGCACCATCCTTAGCGGGAGGCTCACCGGGGAGCTGTTTTTT	CASTILSGRLTGELFF
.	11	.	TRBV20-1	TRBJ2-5	TGCAGTGGTAGGGGTCCGGAGACCCAGTACTTC	CSGRGPETQYF
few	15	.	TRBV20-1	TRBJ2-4	TGCAGTGCTAGAGATGGCGGGAAGGGTAAAAACATTCAGTACTTC	CSARDGGKGKNIQYF
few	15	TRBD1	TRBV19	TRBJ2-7	TGTGCCAGTAGGGACCGGGACAGGGGTTCCTACGAGCAGTACTTC	CASRDRDRGSYEQYF
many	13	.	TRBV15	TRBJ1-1	TGTGCCACCAGCAGAGGAGAGAGCCCTGAAGCTTTCTTT	CATSRGESPEAFF
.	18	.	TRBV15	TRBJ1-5	TGTGCCACCAGCCCCCACCGACAGGCAGTTGGGGCTAATCAGCCCCAGCATTTT	CATSPHRQAVGANQPQHF
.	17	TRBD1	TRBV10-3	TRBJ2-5	TGTGCCATCAGTGAGTCGGTGTACAGGGGGAGTGGAGAGACCCAGTACTTC	CAISESVYRGSGETQYF
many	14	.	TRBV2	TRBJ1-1	TGTGCCAGCAGTGAAGCACGGGTTTTTACTGAAGCTTTCTTT	CASSEARVFTEAFF
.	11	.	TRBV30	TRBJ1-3	TGTGCCTGGAGTGGAGAACACACCATATATTTT	CAWSGEHTIYF
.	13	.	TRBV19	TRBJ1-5	TGTGCCAGTAGTATTGGAGCGGGACAGCCCCAGCATTTT	CASSIGAGQPQHF
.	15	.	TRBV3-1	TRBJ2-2	TGTGCCAGCAGCCAAACCCACCTGAACACCGGGGAGCTGTTTTTT	CASSQTHLNTGELFF
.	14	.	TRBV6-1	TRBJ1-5	TGTGCCAGCACCGCGACAGATAGCAATCAGCCCCAGCATTTT	CASTATDSNQPQHF
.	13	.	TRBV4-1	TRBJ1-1	TGCGCCAGCAGCCAAGTCCAGGTCGCTGAAGCTTTCTTT	CASSQVQVAEAFF
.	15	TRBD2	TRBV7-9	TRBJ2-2	TGTGCCAGCAGCCATAGCGGGAGAGGCACCGGGGAGCTGTTTTTT	CASSHSGRGTGELFF
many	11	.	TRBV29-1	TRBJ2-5	TGCAGCGCCTCGGCAGGGGAGACCCAGTACTTC	CSASAGETQYF
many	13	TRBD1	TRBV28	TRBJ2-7	TGTGCCAGCCCCTCGACAGGGGATGTCGAGCAGTACTTC	CASPSTGDVEQYF
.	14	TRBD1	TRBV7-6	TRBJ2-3	TGTGCCAGCAGCTCTAGACAGGGAACAGATACGCAGTATTTT	CASSSRQGTDTQYF
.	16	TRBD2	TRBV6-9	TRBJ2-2	TGTGCCAGCAGTTACGGGGGGGTCGGGAACACCGGGGAGCTGTTTTTT	CASSYGGVGNTGELFF
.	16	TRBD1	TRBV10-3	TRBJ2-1	TGTGCCATCAGTGAGAGGGGGGGGACAGGGCCTAATGAGCAGTTCTTC	CAISERGGTGPNEQFF
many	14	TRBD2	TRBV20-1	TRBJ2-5	TGCAGTGCCCCCCTAGCGGGACGCGGCGAGACCCAGTACTTC	CSAPLAGRGETQYF